This TCR beta chain was identified in a study of blood T cell repertoires in COVID-19. Study background: Acute and convalescent COVID-19 samples came from the United States, Italy and Spain. Sources were T cells, B-cell-depleted T cells, or PBMCs; the material itself was cDNA or gDNA.

Original analysis: Reference gene primer amplification in the assay estimated nucleated cell counts. TCRdb's copy holds only in-frame clones and misses some; the assay was immunoSEQ multiplex PCR. D and trimming come from the DNA, and the V and J calls and clone size come from that table. Among over 40,000 clones listed, 80% to 95% were seen once. V shed 6 bases, J shed 8 bases, and the junction held 9 bases outside the gene matches. The CDR3 extends over 14 amino acids. CDR1 is MNHEY and CDR2 is SVGAGI in the germline V gene. The chain couples TRBV6-5 to TRBJ1-2; TRBD1 matches at 10 bases. The TCR was taken from a human donor in a cohort sampled during active COVID-19. The sequencing input was peripheral blood. The chain's CDR3 is CASSNLGTGEGYTF. CDR3 bases: TGTGCCAGCAGCAATCTCGGGACAGGGGAAGGCTACACCTTC.